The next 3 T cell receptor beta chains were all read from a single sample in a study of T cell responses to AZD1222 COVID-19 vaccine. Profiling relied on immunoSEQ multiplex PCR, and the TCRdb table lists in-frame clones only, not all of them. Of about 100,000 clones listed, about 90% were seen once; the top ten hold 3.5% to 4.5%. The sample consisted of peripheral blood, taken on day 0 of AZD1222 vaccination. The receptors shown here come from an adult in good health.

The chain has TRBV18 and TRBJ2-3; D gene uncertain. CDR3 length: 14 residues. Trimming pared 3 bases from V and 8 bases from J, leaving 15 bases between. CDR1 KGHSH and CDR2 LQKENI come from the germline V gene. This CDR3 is CASSPRSGRSTQYF. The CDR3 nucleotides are TGTGCCAGCTCACCTCGAAGTGGGCGGAGTACGCAGTATTTT.

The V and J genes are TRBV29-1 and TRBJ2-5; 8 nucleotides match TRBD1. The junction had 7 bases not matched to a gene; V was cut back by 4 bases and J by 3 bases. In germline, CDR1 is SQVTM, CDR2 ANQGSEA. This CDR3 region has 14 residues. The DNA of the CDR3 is TGCAGCGTTGGGGGTACAGGGGGTAAAGAGACCCAGTACTTC. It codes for CSVGGTGGKETQYF.

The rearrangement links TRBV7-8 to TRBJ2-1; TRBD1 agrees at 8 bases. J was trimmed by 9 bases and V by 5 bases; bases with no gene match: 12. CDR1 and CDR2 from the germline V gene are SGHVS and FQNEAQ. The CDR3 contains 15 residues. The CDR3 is CASSPVRGTGGEQFF. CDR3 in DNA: TGTGCCAGCAGCCCGGTAAGGGGGACAGGTGGTGAGCAGTTCTTC.